This T cell receptor (beta chain) was sequenced for a study of blood T cells in healthy people across ages. CDR1 is DFQATT and CDR2 is SNEGSKA in the germline V gene (reference sequence). The germline V and J ends were trimmed by 3 bases and 3 bases, with 17 bases remaining between them. The CDR3 covers 15 residues. Then a second PCR, running about 6 to 12 cycles, was carried out with a sample-barcoded 5' primer and a J-beta primer mix. TCRdb reprocessed the 5' RACE reads via MiXCR and lists one record per CDR3 protein. The sample has 800,000 to 950,000 distinct CDR3 sequences; 35% to 40% are singletons.

The specimen was blood. The TCR sequence derives from a man between 18 and 35 years old in good health. The rearrangement links TRBV20-1 to TRBJ2-5; TRBD1 is a possible D gene (6 bases). CDR3 nucleotide sequence: TGCAGTGCTAGGTATTTGGGGACACGGAAAGAGACCCAGTACTTC. Its protein is CSARYLGTRKETQYF.